The source of this T cell receptor beta chain is a study of cytomegalovirus exposure and HLA in healthy donors. Germline CDR1 MGHRA, CDR2 YSYEKL. The CDR3 contains 16 residues. V lost 2 bases, J lost 4 bases, and 15 bases lay in between. This PCR relied on a set of 60 Vbeta primers and 13 Jbeta primers. Assay used: immunoSEQ multiplex PCR; TCRdb lists only in-frame clones, some missing. Among 120,000 or so clones listed, 17% were seen once. This sequence joins TRBV4-1 and TRBJ1-3, with a weak D call TRBD1 (6 bases). The material sequenced was PBMCs. The receptor comes from a female donor in good health and CMV-seropositive. CDR3 sequence (DNA): TGCGCCAGCAGCCAAAAAAATACAGGGCGAGGAAACACCATATATTTT. This sequence encodes CASSQKNTGRGNTIYF.